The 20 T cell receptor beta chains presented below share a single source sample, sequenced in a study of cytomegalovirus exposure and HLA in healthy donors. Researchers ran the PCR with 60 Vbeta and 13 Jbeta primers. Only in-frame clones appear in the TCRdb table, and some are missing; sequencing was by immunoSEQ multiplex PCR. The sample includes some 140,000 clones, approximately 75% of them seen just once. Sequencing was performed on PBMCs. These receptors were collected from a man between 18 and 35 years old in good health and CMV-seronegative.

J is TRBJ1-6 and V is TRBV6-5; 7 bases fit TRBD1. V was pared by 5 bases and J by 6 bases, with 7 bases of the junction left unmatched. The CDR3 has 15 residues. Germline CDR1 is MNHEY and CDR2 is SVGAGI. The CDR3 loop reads CASSGRQGLNSPLHF. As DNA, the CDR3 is TGTGCCAGCAGTGGACGACAGGGACTTAATTCACCCCTCCACTTT.

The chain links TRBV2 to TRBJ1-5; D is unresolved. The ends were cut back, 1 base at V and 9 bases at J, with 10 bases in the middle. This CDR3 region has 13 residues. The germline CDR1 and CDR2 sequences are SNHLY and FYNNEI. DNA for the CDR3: TGTGCCAGCAGTGAAGACACCCTCGCGCCCCAGCATTTT. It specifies CASSEDTLAPQHF.

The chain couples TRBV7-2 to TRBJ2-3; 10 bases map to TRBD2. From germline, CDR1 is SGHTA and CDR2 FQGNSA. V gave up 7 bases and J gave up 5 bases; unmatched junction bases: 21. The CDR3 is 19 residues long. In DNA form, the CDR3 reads TGTGCCAGCACCCTTAGGGCTAGCGGGGGTACTCTAGCACAAGATACGCAGTATTTT. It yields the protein CASTLRASGGTLAQDTQYF.

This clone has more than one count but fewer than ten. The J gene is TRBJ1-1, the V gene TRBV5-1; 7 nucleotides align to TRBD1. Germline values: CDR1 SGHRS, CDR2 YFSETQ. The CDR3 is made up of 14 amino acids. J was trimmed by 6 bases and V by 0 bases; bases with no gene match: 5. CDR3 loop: CASSLARGEAEAFF. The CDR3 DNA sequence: TGCGCCAGCAGCTTGGCCAGGGGGGAGGCTGAAGCTTTCTTT.

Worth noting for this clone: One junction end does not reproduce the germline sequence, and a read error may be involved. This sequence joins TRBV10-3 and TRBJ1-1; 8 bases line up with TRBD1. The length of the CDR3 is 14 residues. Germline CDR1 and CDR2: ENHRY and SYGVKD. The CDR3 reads CAIISGGAGTESFF. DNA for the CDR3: TGTGCCATCATATCAGGGGGCGCAGGCACTGAATCTTTCTTT.

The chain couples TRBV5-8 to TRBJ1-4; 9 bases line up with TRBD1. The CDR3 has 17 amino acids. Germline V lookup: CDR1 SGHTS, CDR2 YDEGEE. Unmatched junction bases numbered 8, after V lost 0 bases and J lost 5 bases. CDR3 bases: TGTGCCAGCAGCTTGGAGGGGACAGGGCCCACGAATGAAAAACTGTTTTTT. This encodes CASSLEGTGPTNEKLFF.

The CDR3 loop is CASSLTGVPYNEQFF. CDR3 bases: TGTGCCAGCAGCTTGACAGGGGTCCCCTACAATGAGCAGTTCTTC. This rearrangement joins TRBV7-3 to TRBJ2-1, with TRBD1 matching 8 bases. The CDR3 runs 15 residues. J lost 2 bases, V lost 3 bases, and 3 bases had no gene match. Germline V CDR1 and CDR2: SGHTA, FQGTGA.

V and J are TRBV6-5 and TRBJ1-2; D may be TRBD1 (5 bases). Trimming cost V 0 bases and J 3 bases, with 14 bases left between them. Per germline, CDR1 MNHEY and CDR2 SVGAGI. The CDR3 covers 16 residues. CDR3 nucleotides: TGTGCCAGCAGTTACTCGTCAGGGTCCGCCTACTATGGCTACACCTTC. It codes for CASSYSSGSAYYGYTF.

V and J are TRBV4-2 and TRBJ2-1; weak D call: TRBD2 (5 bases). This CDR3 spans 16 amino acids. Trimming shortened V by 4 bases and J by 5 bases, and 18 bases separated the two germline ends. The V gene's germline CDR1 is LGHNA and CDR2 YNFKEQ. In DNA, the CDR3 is TGTGCCAGCAGCCGCCAGGCGGGTCGAGCAAACAATGAGCAGTTCTTC. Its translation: CASSRQAGRANNEQFF.

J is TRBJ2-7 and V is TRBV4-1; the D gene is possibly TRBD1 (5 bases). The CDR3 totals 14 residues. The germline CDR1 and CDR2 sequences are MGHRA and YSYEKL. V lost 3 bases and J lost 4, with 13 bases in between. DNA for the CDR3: TGCGCCAGCAGCCAGCCAACAGGTGAGTACGAGCAGTACGTC. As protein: CASSQPTGEYEQYV.

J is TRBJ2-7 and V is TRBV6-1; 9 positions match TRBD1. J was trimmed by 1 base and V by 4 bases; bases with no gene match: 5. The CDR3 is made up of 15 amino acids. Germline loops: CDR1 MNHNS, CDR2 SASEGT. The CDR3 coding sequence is TGTGCCAGCAGTGGGGCCGGGACAGGGTCCTACGAGCAGTACGTC. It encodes CASSGAGTGSYEQYV.

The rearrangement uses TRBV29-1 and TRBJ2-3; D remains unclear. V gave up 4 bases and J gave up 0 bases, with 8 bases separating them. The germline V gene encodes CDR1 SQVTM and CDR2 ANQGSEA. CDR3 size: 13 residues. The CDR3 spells CSVGQSSTDTQYF. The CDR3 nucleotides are TGCAGCGTTGGACAATCTAGCACAGATACGCAGTATTTT.

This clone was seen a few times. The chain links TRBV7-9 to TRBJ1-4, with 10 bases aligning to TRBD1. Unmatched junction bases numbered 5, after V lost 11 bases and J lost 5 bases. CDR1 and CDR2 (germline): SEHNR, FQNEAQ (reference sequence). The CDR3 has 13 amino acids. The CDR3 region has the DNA TGTGCCGCCACGACAGGGGGCAATGAAAAACTGTTTTTT. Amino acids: CAATTGGNEKLFF.

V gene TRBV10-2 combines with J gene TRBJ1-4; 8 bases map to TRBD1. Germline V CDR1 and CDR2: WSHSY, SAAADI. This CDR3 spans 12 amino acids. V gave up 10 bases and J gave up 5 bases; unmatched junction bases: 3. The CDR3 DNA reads TGCGCCACCGGACAGGGAAATGAAAAACTGTTTTTT. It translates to CATGQGNEKLFF.

CDR3 coding DNA: TGTGCCAGCAGCTTGGCGCCCTCCTGGGGGGTAGGCGAGCAGTACTTC. Translated, it gives CASSLAPSWGVGEQYF. The chain carries TRBV5-6 and TRBJ2-7; D perhaps matches TRBD2 (6 bases). Germline V gene lookup returns CDR1 SGHDT and CDR2 YYEEEE. The CDR3 spans 16 residues. V was trimmed by 0 bases and J by 6 bases, leaving 19 bases between them.

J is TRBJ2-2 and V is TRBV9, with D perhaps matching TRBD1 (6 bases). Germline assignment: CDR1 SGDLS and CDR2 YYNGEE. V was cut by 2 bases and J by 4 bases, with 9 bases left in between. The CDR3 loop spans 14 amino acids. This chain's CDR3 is CASSVGGGTGELFF. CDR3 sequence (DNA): TGTGCCAGCAGCGTTGGGGGCGGCACCGGGGAGCTGTTTTTT.

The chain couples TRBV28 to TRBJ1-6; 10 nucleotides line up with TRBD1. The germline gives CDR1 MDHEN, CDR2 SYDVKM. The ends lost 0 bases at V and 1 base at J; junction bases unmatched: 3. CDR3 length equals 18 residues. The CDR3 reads CASSLWLDRGSYNSPLHF. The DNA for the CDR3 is TGTGCCAGCAGTTTATGGTTGGACAGGGGGTCCTATAATTCACCCCTCCACTTT.

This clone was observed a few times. The CDR3 DNA follows: TGTGCCAGCACCGAACCGGGGACAGGGCTCTACGAGCAGTACTTC. It translates to CASTEPGTGLYEQYF. The rearrangement uses TRBV6-1 and TRBJ2-7, with 9 nucleotides matching TRBD1. The germline V gene has CDR1 MNHNS and CDR2 SASEGT. CDR3 length equals 15 residues. Unmatched junction bases numbered 10, after V lost 7 bases and J lost 3 bases.

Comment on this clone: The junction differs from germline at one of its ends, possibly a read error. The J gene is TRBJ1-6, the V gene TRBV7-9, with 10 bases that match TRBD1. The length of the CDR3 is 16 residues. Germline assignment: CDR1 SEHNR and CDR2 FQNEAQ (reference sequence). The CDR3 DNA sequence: TGTTCCAGCAGCCCACTTAACCCGGGACAGGGGACACCCCTCCACTTT. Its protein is CSSSPLNPGQGTPLHF.

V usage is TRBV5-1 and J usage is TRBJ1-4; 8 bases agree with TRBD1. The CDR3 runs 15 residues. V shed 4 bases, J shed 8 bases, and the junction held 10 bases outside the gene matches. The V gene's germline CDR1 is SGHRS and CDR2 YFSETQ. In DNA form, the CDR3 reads TGCGCCAGCAGCCCGGACAGGGAACGAGGAGAAAAACTGTTTTTT. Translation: CASSPDRERGEKLFF.